Listed below are T cell receptor beta chains from one sample, sequenced in a study of regulatory T cells in long-lasting Graves disease. MiXCR, applied by TCRdb to the multiplex PCR reads, yields one record per CDR3 protein. The sample has approximately 470,000 distinct CDR3 sequences, 16% seen once; the top ten hold more than 9%. The sample was also reused in another study, on T cells in Graves' hyperthyroidism and ophthalmopathy.

Sequences were derived from peripheral blood mononuclear cells (PBMCs), sampled at new diagnosis, from a patient treated with antithyroid drugs. These receptors all stem from a man in his forties with Graves disease. CDR3s include the opening cysteine and the closing phenylalanine or tryptophan. A D gene is named only where the DNA matches it firmly. Not every row has a clone size; where given, it reads once, few, many or a size class.

cdr3_nt cdr3_aa d_call j_call clone_size v_call cdr3_length
TGTGCCAGCAGTTTACCGGGACTCCATCCGGAGACCCAGTACTTC CASSLPGLHPETQYF - TRBJ2-5 many TRBV28 15
TGTGCCAGCAGTGGCGACAGGAGGGGCTACGAGCAGTACTTC CASSGDRRGYEQYF - TRBJ2-7 few TRBV25-1 14
TGTGCCACCAGCAGAGAGTGGGGGGCCGAGCAGTACTTC CATSREWGAEQYF - TRBJ2-7 few TRBV15 13
TGTGCCAGCAGTGAAGCGGCGGGGACCGTGGGCTGCACCTTC CASSEAAGTVGCTF - TRBJ1-2 - TRBV6-1 14
TGTGCCAGCAGTACTAGGACAGATGGCTACACCTTC CASSTRTDGYTF - TRBJ1-2 few TRBV2 12
TGCAGTGCTAGGAGCACAGGGGGTTCGGCAAACTATGGCTACACCTTC CSARSTGGSANYGYTF TRBD1 TRBJ1-2 few TRBV20-1 16
TGTGCCAGCAGCTATCGATCTCACAGGGGCCCCAATCAGCCCCAGCATTTT CASSYRSHRGPNQPQHF TRBD1 TRBJ1-5 - TRBV7-8 17
TGTGCCAGCAGCCAACGACTAGCGGGGTACACAGATACGCAGTATTTT CASSQRLAGYTDTQYF TRBD2 TRBJ2-3 few TRBV7-2 16
TGTGCCACCAGCTCCCAGCGGGGACTCTATGAGCAGTTCTTC CATSSQRGLYEQFF TRBD2 TRBJ2-1 - TRBV15 14
TGTGCCAGCAGCGCCTGGGACCCACTTTTGGGTGGCTACACCTTC CASSAWDPLLGGYTF - TRBJ1-2 few TRBV7-2 15
TGTGCCACCAGGGGGGGAACCTACGAGCAGTACTTC CATRGGTYEQYF - TRBJ2-7 - TRBV6-1 12
TGTGCCAGCAGCCGGGGGGCAGACGGGGAGCTGTTTTTT CASSRGADGELFF - TRBJ2-2 - TRBV27 13
TGTGCCAGCAGTTCCTCCGGGACAGGCGTAAATCAGCCCCAGCATTTT CASSSSGTGVNQPQHF TRBD1 TRBJ1-5 - TRBV28 16
TGTGCCAGCAGGGCAGCGACCTCTGGAAACACCATATATTTT CASRAATSGNTIYF - TRBJ1-3 - TRBV6-1 14
TGTGCCAGCTCACAGGAGTTCAGAACAGATACGCAGTATTTT CASSQEFRTDTQYF - TRBJ2-3 many TRBV18 14
TGCGCCAGCAGCAGTAGCGGCAAAAGCTCCTACAATGAGCAGTTCTTC CASSSSGKSSYNEQFF - TRBJ2-1 many TRBV5-1 16
TGTGCCAGCAGTCCAGACAGGTCGGCCCAGTACTTC CASSPDRSAQYF - TRBJ2-5 - TRBV12-3/TRBV12-4 12
TGCGCCAGCAGCTTGGCTCCCGGGGGCAACACTGAAGCTTTCTTT CASSLAPGGNTEAFF - TRBJ1-1 many TRBV5-1 15
TGTGCCAGCAGTTTAGGACGGGGTAGCGGGAGGTTTCACAATGAGCAGTTCTTC CASSLGRGSGRFHNEQFF TRBD2 TRBJ2-1 many TRBV28 18
TGTGCCACCAGGCGGGACAGGGGGGACTACGAGCAGTACTTC CATRRDRGDYEQYF TRBD1 TRBJ2-7 many TRBV24-1 14
TGTGCCAGCAGACACCGGGACACCTATAATTCACCCCTCCACTTT CASRHRDTYNSPLHF - TRBJ1-6 - TRBV12-3/TRBV12-4 15
TGTGCCAGCATCGCCCGGGACAGGGGTTGGGATACGCAGTATTTT CASIARDRGWDTQYF TRBD1 TRBJ2-3 many TRBV28 15
TGTGCCAGCAGTTTAGGAGGTCCCCTCCACTTT CASSLGGPLHF - TRBJ1-6 many TRBV28 11
TGTGCCAGCAGTGATATCGAGCGGATCACAGATACGCAGTATTTT CASSDIERITDTQYF - TRBJ2-3 many TRBV2 15
TGTGCCAGCAGTTACCTTTTCGCTAGCGGACCCTACGAGCAGTACTTC CASSYLFASGPYEQYF TRBD2 TRBJ2-7 many TRBV6-5 16
TGTGCCAGCTTCGGGACAGGGAACCAAGAGACCCAGTACTTC CASFGTGNQETQYF TRBD1 TRBJ2-5 - TRBV7-2 14
TGTGCCAGCAGCCGGGCCGGGACAGGGGCCCACAATGAGCAGTTCTTC CASSRAGTGAHNEQFF TRBD1 TRBJ2-1 many TRBV3-1 16
TGTGCCAGCAGTTTAGCCCGGGGTGCCGGGGGGGGCTACGAGCAGTACTTC CASSLARGAGGGYEQYF TRBD2 TRBJ2-7 many TRBV28 17
TGTGCCAGCAGTTGGGGACAGGCCTACGAGCAGTACTTC CASSWGQAYEQYF TRBD1 TRBJ2-7 many TRBV7-9 13
TGTGCTAGTGGTTTGGTGACGGGAGTGGGTCCAGATACGCAGTATTTT CASGLVTGVGPDTQYF - TRBJ2-3 many TRBV12-5 16
TGTGCCAGCAGTCCGATCTCAACCCCAGGAAAGCAGCCCCAGCATTTT CASSPISTPGKQPQHF - TRBJ1-5 many TRBV6-1 16
TGTGCCAGCAGCGTGGGGGGAAAGAACACTGAAGCTTTCTTT CASSVGGKNTEAFF - TRBJ1-1 few TRBV9 14
TGTGCCAGCAGCTCGGACGGTGGAGCCTACGAGCAGTACTTC CASSSDGGAYEQYF - TRBJ2-7 - TRBV7-9 14
TGTGCCAGCACCCGGGAGGGACAGGGTTCAACCTACGAGCAGTACTTC CASTREGQGSTYEQYF - TRBJ2-7 - TRBV6-2/TRBV6-3 16
TGTGCCAGCTCACCACCGCAATCAGGAAATGCTAACTATGGCTACACCTTC CASSPPQSGNANYGYTF - TRBJ1-2 - TRBV18 17
TGTGCCAGCAGTGCGACTAGCGGGACGGGTGAGCAGTTCTTC CASSATSGTGEQFF TRBD2 TRBJ2-1 - TRBV2 14
TGTGCCAGTAGTTCCCGGACGTTGCTGCAGTTCTTC CASSSRTLLQFF - TRBJ2-1 few TRBV19 12
TGTGCCAGCAGCGTAGACGGGGTCGGTCAGCCCCAGCATTTT CASSVDGVGQPQHF - TRBJ1-5 few TRBV9 14
TGTGCCAGCAGTGAAGGACAGCGCAATCAGCCCCAGCATTTT CASSEGQRNQPQHF - TRBJ1-5 few TRBV2 14
TGTGCCAGCAGGGAGCGGACAGGGGGCGCTGGGGCCAACGTCCTGACTTTC CASRERTGGAGANVLTF TRBD1 TRBJ2-6 few TRBV6-2/TRBV6-3 17
TGTGCCAGCAGCGAACGGGGCAATCAGCCCCAGCATTTT CASSERGNQPQHF - TRBJ1-5 many TRBV12-3/TRBV12-4 13
TGTGCCAGCAGTTTAAAGGCGGGCGACACTGAAGCTTTCTTT CASSLKAGDTEAFF - TRBJ1-1 many TRBV12-3/TRBV12-4 14